The rows below give T cell receptor beta chains drawn from one sample of a study of blood T cell repertoires in COVID-19. Clones were sequenced by immunoSEQ multiplex PCR, and TCRdb holds only the in-frame ones, with some missing. The sample has some 200,000 clones, about 88% seen once. Specimen: PBMCs or T cells enriched from blood (not recorded which). These receptors were collected from a woman in her 30s who had recovered from COVID-19. CDR3s include the opening cysteine and the closing phenylalanine or tryptophan.

TRBV7-2 CASSLDRSYNEQFF
TRBV6-2/TRBV6-3 CASSSDSPEAFF
TRBV4-3 CASSQEPLPLYEQYF
TRBV6-6 CASSDSDWMNTEAFF
TRBV5-6 CASSSGQGAQVYGYTF
TRBV19 CASSTGPSSYNEQFF
TRBV21-1 CASSRTGTAYEQYF
TRBV18 CASSPPGEAIYGYTF
TRBV3-1/TRBV3-2 CASSHFGTPRGNEQFF
TRBV4-3 CASSQVAGTYNEQFF
TRBV4-3 CASSAGAGLSNQPQHF
TRBV7-2 CASSLNAGQGDGYTF
TRBV5-4 CASSPWTSGGAGELFF
TRBV7-2 CASSLKGTEAFF
TRBV4-2 CASSQEGGGEKLFF
TRBV4-2 CASSKTPGSTDTQYF
TRBV4-2 CASSRGSGDNTEAFF
TRBV6-5 CASRPGLRSSYEQYF